The T cell receptor beta chain described here comes from a study of human T cells and chemical hapten exposure. TCRdb used MiXCR to reprocess the RACE reads, holding one entry per CDR3 protein. The table includes more than 75,000 distinct CDR3 sequences, 10% to 13% detected once. Regarding the study as a whole: There was no change with DPC sensitization in TCRs above 1 in 1000 frequency. Versus controls, expanded TCRs had significantly more large CDR3 similarity clusters. A positive correlation with patch test score was shown by PT1 expanded TCR counts.

The CDR3 has 11 amino acids. CDR1 and CDR2 from the germline V gene are SQVTM and ANQGSEA. V gave up 3 bases and J gave up 1 base, with 3 bases separating them. In its sample, this clonotype was seen a few times. Antigen unknown. A much more abundant neighbour one base away suggests this may be a read error. Documented time point: patch test 2, 6 weeks after DPC sensitization. Indicated treatment: therapeutic diphenylcyclopropenone sensitization with weekly scalp DPC. Blood collection happened ahead of applying each patch test. The material sequenced was whole blood, taken in connection with sensitization to the hapten diphenylcyclopropenone (DPC). V usage is TRBV29-1 and J usage is TRBJ1-1; no definite D call. This TCR came from a woman younger than 45 with alopecia areata. Some clones in this sample may be carry-over from other donors' samples. The CDR3 region is CSVERNTEAFF. In DNA form, the CDR3 reads TGCAGCGTTGAGAGGAACACTGAAGCTTTCTTT.